Listed below are T cell receptor beta chains from one sample, sequenced in a study of T cell responses to AZD1222 COVID-19 vaccine. Here immunoSEQ multiplex PCR was the method, and the copy in TCRdb shows in-frame clones only, minus some. This sample has around 140,000 clones; about nine tenths occur once, and the top ten carry 5%. Sequenced here: peripheral blood, sampled on day 0 of AZD1222 vaccination. The receptors shown here come from an adult in good health. The CDR3 runs from the conserved cysteine through the conserved F or W. The D gene is left open where the match is weak. Not every row has a clone size; where given, it reads once, few, many or a size class.

D,J,size,V,DNA,CDR3
-,TRBJ1-2,-,TRBV19,TGTGCCAGTAGTGGAGCAGGAAATTACTATGGCTACACCTTC,CASSGAGNYYGYTF
-,TRBJ2-7,-,TRBV10-3,TGTGCCATCAGTGGGGCTTCCTACGAGCAGTACTTC,CAISGASYEQYF
TRBD1,TRBJ2-5,-,TRBV19,TGTGCCAGTAGTACCCTACAGGGGGTTGAGACCCAGTACTTC,CASSTLQGVETQYF
-,TRBJ1-1,-,TRBV3-1/TRBV3-2,TGTGCCAGCAGCCCCTCTGCGTGGGGGAACACTGAAGCTTTCTTT,CASSPSAWGNTEAFF
-,TRBJ1-2,-,TRBV28,TGTGCCACCCGTTACCCCAGTTCCTATGGCTACACCTTC,CATRYPSSYGYTF
-,TRBJ1-2,-,TRBV27,TGTGCCAGCAGTTTATCCAGGGGCGGTGGCTACACCTTC,CASSLSRGGGYTF
-,TRBJ1-5,-,TRBV5-6,TGTGCCAGCAGCTTGAAGGACGGGCGACAGCCCCAGCATTTT,CASSLKDGRQPQHF
-,TRBJ2-7,-,TRBV10-3,TGTGCCATCAGCCCAAACTACGAGCAGTACTTC,CAISPNYEQYF
-,TRBJ2-7,-,TRBV2,TGTGCCAGCACCCCGGGCTACGAGCAGTACTTC,CASTPGYEQYF
TRBD1,TRBJ1-2,once,TRBV28,TGTGCCAGCAGTAACAGGGGCTATGGCTACACCTTC,CASSNRGYGYTF
TRBD1,TRBJ2-5,-,TRBV18,TGTGCCAGCTCACCAGGGACAGGGGATGAGACCCAGTACTTC,CASSPGTGDETQYF
-,TRBJ1-2,-,TRBV28,TGTGCCAGCAGGCGACAGGAGGGTTCCTATGGCTACACCTTC,CASRRQEGSYGYTF
TRBD2,TRBJ2-1,once,TRBV6-5,TGTGCCAGCAGTTCCAGACTAGCGGGAGGGTTTTCTGAGCAGTTCTTC,CASSSRLAGGFSEQFF